These T cell receptor beta chains were read from a single sample in a study of blood T cell repertoires in COVID-19. Profiled with immunoSEQ multiplex PCR; TCRdb holds only in-frame clones, not every one. The table records about 51,000 clones, roughly 90% of them present only once. Sequenced: peripheral blood. The source of these receptors is a man in his forties or fifties with acute or convalescent COVID-19. The CDR3 runs from the conserved cysteine through the conserved F or W. D genes are given only for firm matches.

j_call,d_call,v_call,cdr3_aa,cdr3_nt
TRBJ1-4,NA,TRBV30,CAWSRVEEKLFF,TGTGCCTGGAGTCGCGTAGAGGAAAAACTGTTTTTT
TRBJ2-5,NA,TRBV9,CASNSLAGTQYF,TGTGCCAGCAATTCCCTCGCGGGGACCCAGTACTTC
TRBJ1-6,NA,TRBV2,CASNNWEYENSPLHF,TGTGCCAGTAATAACTGGGAGTATGAAAATTCACCCCTCCACTTT
TRBJ2-7,NA,TRBV15,CATSGGYYEQYF,TGTGCCACCAGTGGGGGCTACTACGAGCAGTACTTC
TRBJ1-3,NA,TRBV7-2,CASSSDRRTGNTIYF,TGTGCCAGCAGCTCGGACAGAAGAACTGGAAACACCATATATTTT
TRBJ1-4,NA,TRBV5-1,CASSLNDLGAATNEKLFF,TGCGCCAGCAGCTTGAATGACCTGGGGGCGGCAACTAATGAAAAACTGTTTTTT
TRBJ2-3,TRBD2,TRBV9,CASSVGLAGGRVDTQYF,TGTGCCAGCAGCGTAGGACTAGCGGGGGGGCGCGTAGATACGCAGTATTTT
TRBJ2-1,TRBD1,TRBV7-3,CASSLDRENEQFF,TGTGCCAGCAGCCTTGACAGGGAGAATGAGCAGTTCTTC
TRBJ1-1,NA,TRBV2,CASSLLTGLDTEAFF,TGTGCCAGCAGCCTACTAACAGGGTTGGACACTGAAGCTTTCTTT
TRBJ2-5,NA,TRBV10-1,CASSESASRETQYF,TGCGCCAGCAGTGAGTCGGCTAGCCGGGAGACCCAGTACTTC
TRBJ2-2,TRBD1,TRBV6-4,CASGISGTAHHGELFF,TGTGCCAGCGGGATATCCGGGACAGCACACCACGGGGAGCTGTTTTTT
TRBJ1-6,NA,TRBV30,CAWMRGSSYNSPLHF,TGTGCCTGGATGCGGGGGAGCTCCTATAATTCACCCCTCCACTTT
TRBJ1-1,NA,TRBV18,CASSPKTGTEAFF,TGTGCCAGCTCACCCAAAACGGGCACTGAAGCTTTCTTT